This is a list of T cell receptor beta chains from one sample in a study of OX40 agonist ivuxolimab in advanced cancers. Clones were sequenced by immunoSEQ multiplex PCR, and TCRdb holds only the in-frame ones, with some missing. The data hold roughly 40,000 clones, with more than 70% observed a single time. This material consisted of CD4+ or CD8+ T cells sorted from blood, taken in a trial of the OX40 agonist ivuxolimab. These TCRs come from an adult with an advanced solid tumor such as melanoma, head and neck, liver or kidney cancer. Both conserved end residues are part of each CDR3. D genes are given only for firm matches. Only some rows state a clone size, as once, few, many or a class for expanded clones.

>TRBD2|TRBV19|NA|TRBJ2-1
CASSIGRAGGYFEQFF
TGTGCCAGTAGTATTGGTCGAGCGGGAGGCTACTTTGAGCAGTTCTTC
>TRBD2|TRBV9|NA|TRBJ2-2
CASSVDAGGGTGELFF
TGTGCCAGCAGCGTAGATGCGGGAGGGGGCACCGGGGAGCTGTTTTTT
>TRBD1|TRBV28|once|TRBJ2-2
CASSLYRGRNTGELFF
TGTGCCAGCAGTCTTTACAGGGGGCGAAACACCGGGGAGCTGTTTTTT
>NA|TRBV29-1|few|TRBJ2-7
CSVGTASSYEQYF
TGCAGCGTTGGGACCGCGAGCTCCTACGAGCAGTACTTC
>TRBD1|TRBV28|NA|TRBJ1-3
CASGRTGAGGNTIYF
TGTGCCAGCGGGAGGACAGGGGCCGGTGGAAACACCATATATTTT
>TRBD1|TRBV18|NA|TRBJ1-1
CASSLTGANTEAFF
TGTGCCAGCTCACTGACAGGGGCGAACACTGAAGCTTTCTTT
>TRBD2|TRBV7-8|NA|TRBJ2-7
CASSFGRAYEQYF
TGTGCCAGCAGCTTTGGGAGGGCCTACGAGCAGTACTTC
>NA|TRBV2|NA|TRBJ2-5
CASSSGPQRTQYF
TGTGCCAGCAGTTCCGGACCGCAACGGACCCAGTACTTC
>NA|TRBV2|NA|TRBJ1-5
CASSDPGSNQPQHF
TGTGCCAGCAGTGATCCAGGGTCCAATCAGCCCCAGCATTTT
>NA|TRBV11-3|NA|TRBJ2-3
CASSLGRPDTQYF
TGTGCCAGCAGCCTTGGAAGGCCAGATACGCAGTATTTT
>NA|TRBV5-5|NA|TRBJ2-1
CASSLVVTVGHNEQFF
TGTGCCAGCAGCTTGGTAGTGACAGTTGGGCACAATGAGCAGTTCTTC
>NA|TRBV6-5|NA|TRBJ1-2
CASSERPGAYGYTF
TGTGCCAGCAGTGAACGTCCAGGGGCCTATGGCTACACCTTC
>NA|TRBV4-1|NA|TRBJ1-5
CASRSVRGSNQPQHF
TGCGCCAGCCGGTCCGTCCGGGGGAGCAATCAGCCCCAGCATTTT
>TRBD2|TRBV5-1|once|TRBJ2-7
CASSFGLVYEQYF
TGCGCCAGCAGCTTCGGACTAGTCTACGAGCAGTACTTC
>TRBD2|TRBV27|NA|TRBJ2-7
CASSLKGLPPYEQYF
TGTGCCAGCAGTCTCAAGGGACTACCACCCTACGAGCAGTACTTC
>NA|TRBV4-1|NA|TRBJ2-3
CASSQEGGRSTDTQYF
TGCGCCAGCAGCCAGGAGGGAGGCCGGAGCACAGATACGCAGTATTTT
>NA|TRBV7-6|few|TRBJ2-7
CASSLQGYSEQYF
TGTGCCAGCAGCTTACAGGGGTATAGCGAGCAGTACTTC
>NA|TRBV28|NA|TRBJ1-3
CASRVTVSSGNTIYF
TGTGCCAGCAGGGTGACCGTTAGCTCTGGAAACACCATATATTTT
>NA|TRBV5-4|NA|TRBJ2-7
CASRGGTLMNEQYF
TGTGCCAGCAGGGGTGGGACCCTCATGAACGAGCAGTACTTC
>TRBD2|TRBV30|NA|TRBJ2-5
CAWKPGTSPRETQYF
TGTGCCTGGAAACCTGGGACTAGTCCCCGCGAGACCCAGTACTTC